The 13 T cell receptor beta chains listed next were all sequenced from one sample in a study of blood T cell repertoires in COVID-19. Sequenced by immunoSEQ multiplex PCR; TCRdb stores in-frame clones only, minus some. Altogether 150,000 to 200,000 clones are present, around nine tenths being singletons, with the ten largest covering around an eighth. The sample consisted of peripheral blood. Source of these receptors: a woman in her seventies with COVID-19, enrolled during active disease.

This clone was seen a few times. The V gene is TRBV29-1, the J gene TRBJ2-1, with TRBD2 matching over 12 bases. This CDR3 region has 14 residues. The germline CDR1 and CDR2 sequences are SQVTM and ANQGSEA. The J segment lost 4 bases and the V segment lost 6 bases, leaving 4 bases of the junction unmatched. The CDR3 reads CSVRLAGEYNEQFF. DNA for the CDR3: TGCAGCGTAAGACTAGCGGGAGAATACAATGAGCAGTTCTTC.

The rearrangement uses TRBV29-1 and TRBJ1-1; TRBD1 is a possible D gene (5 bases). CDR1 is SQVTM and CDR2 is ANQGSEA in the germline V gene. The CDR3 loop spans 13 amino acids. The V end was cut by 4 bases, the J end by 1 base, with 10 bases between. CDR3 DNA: TGCAGCGTTGGAGACGACAGGAACACTGAAGCTTTCTTT. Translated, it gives CSVGDDRNTEAFF. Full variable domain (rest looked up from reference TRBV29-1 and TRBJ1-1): SAVISQKPSRDICQRGTSLTIQCQVDSQVTMMFWYRQQPGQSLTLIATANQGSEATYESGFVIDKFPISRPNLTFSTLTVSNMSPEDSSIYLCSVGDDRNTEAFFGQGTRLTVV.

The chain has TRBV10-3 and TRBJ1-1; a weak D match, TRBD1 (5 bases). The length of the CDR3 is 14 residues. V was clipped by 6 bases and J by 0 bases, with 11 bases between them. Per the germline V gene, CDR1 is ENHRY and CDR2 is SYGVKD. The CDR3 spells CAIRVDTLNTEAFF. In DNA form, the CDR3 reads TGTGCCATCAGGGTGGACACCTTGAACACTGAAGCTTTCTTT.

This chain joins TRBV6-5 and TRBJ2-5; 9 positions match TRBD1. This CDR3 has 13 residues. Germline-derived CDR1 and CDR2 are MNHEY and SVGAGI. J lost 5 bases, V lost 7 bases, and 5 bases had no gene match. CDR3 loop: CASNRGPAETQYF. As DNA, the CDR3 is TGTGCCAGCAACAGGGGGCCGGCGGAGACCCAGTACTTC.

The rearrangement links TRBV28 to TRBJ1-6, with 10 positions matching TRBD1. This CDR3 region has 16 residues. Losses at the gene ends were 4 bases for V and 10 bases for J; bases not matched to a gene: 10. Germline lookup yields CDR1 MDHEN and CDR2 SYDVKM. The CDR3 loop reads CASSSVRQGARSPLHF. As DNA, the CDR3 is TGTGCCAGCAGTTCCGTTCGACAGGGGGCGCGGTCACCCCTCCACTTT.

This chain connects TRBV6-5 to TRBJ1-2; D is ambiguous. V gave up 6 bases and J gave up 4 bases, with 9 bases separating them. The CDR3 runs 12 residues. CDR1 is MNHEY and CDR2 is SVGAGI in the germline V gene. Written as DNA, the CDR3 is TGTGCCAGCAGCGGAGATACCTATGGCTACACCTTC. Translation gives CASSGDTYGYTF.

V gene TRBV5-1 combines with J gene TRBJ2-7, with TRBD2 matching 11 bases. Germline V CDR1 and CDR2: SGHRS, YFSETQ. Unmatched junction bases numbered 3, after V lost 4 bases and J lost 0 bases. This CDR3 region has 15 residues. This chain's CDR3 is CASSPTSGSSYEQYF. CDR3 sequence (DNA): TGCGCCAGCAGCCCTACTAGCGGGAGCTCCTACGAGCAGTACTTC.

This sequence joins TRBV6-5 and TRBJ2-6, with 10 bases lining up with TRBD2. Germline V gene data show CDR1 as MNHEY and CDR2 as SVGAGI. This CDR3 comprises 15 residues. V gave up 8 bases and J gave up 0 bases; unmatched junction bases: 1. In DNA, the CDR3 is TGTGCCAGCCAGCGGGAGGGCTCTGGGGCCAACGTCCTGACTTTC. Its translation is CASQREGSGANVLTF.

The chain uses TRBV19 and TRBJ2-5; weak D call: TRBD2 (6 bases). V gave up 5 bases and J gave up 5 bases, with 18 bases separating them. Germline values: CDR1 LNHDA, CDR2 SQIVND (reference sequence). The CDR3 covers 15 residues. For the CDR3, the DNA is TGTGCCAGTAGTCGAGTGGGAGGAACGCACGAGACCCAGTACTTC. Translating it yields CASSRVGGTHETQYF.

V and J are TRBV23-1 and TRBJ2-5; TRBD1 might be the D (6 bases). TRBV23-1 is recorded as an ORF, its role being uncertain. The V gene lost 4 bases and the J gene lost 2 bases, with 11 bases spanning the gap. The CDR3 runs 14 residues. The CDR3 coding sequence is TGCGCCAGCAGTCTGGGCAGGGGTCAAGAGACCCAGTACTTC. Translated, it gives CASSLGRGQETQYF.

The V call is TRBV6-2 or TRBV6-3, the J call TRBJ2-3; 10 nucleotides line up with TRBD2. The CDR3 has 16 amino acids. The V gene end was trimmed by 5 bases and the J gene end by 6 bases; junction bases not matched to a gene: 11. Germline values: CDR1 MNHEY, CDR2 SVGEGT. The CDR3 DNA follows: TGTGCCAGCAGTCGTCAGCGGGAGGGTAGGTTTGATACGCAGTATTTT. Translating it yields CASSRQREGRFDTQYF.

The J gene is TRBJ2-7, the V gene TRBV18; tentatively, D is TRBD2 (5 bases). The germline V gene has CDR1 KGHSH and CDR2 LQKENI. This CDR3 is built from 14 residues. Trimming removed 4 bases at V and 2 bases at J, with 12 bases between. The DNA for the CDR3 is TGTGCCAGCTCACGACCCGGGCGGGCCTACGAGCAGTACTTC. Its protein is CASSRPGRAYEQYF.

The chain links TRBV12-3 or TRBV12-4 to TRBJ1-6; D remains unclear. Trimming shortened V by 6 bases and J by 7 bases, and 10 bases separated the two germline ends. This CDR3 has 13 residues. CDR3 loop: CASRRQANSPLHF. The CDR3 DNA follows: TGTGCCAGCAGGAGGCAAGCGAATTCACCCCTCCACTTT.